This TCR beta chain was obtained from a study of blood T cells in healthy people across ages. Then a second PCR, running roughly 7 to 11 cycles, was carried out with a sample-barcoded 5' primer and a J-beta primer mix. TCRdb redid the calling of the 5' RACE reads with MiXCR, one entry per CDR3 protein. This table has some 560,000 distinct CDR3 sequences, approximately 26% appearing once. Study results and limitations: Without sorted subsets, naive and antigen-experienced compartments could not be conclusively compared.

CDR1 is SGHTA, CDR2 FQGNSA, per germline. V gave up 1 base and J gave up 0 bases, with 9 bases separating them. This CDR3 is built from 16 residues. This clonotype was observed at least ten times. What it recognizes is unknown. These data also formed part of another study, on T cells of mothers and their children.

The sequence was obtained from a boy aged 2-15 years in good health. The sample was blood. The gene calls are TRBV7-2 and TRBJ2-2; perhaps TRBD2 as D (5 bases). CDR3 protein: CASSLELAPNTGELFF. DNA for the CDR3: TGTGCCAGCAGCTTAGAGCTAGCACCGAACACCGGGGAGCTGTTTTTT.